Listed below are T cell receptor beta chains from one sample, sequenced in a study of cytomegalovirus exposure and HLA in healthy donors. Sequenced by immunoSEQ multiplex PCR; TCRdb stores in-frame clones only, minus some. The table includes about 160,000 clones, 81% detected once. The source material was PBMCs. Receptors were obtained from a woman in her 50s in good health and CMV-seronegative. The CDR3 runs from the conserved cysteine through the conserved F or W. The D gene is left open where the match is weak. Rows give clone size only sometimes, using once, few, many, or a class for an expanded clone.

D	size	V	J	CDR3	DNA
TRBD2	.	TRBV6-1	TRBJ2-4	CASSDGAGGSNIQYF	TGTGCCAGCAGTGATGGAGCGGGGGGATCGAACATTCAGTACTTC
TRBD1	.	TRBV29-1	TRBJ1-2	CSAPGQGHFGYTF	TGCAGCGCTCCGGGACAGGGACATTTCGGCTACACCTTC
TRBD1	.	TRBV9	TRBJ1-3	CASSLDRGGNTIYF	TGTGCCAGCAGCCTGGACAGGGGTGGAAACACCATATATTTT
.	.	TRBV7-9	TRBJ1-5	CSSSSSGQPQHF	TGTTCCAGCAGCTCTTCGGGGCAGCCCCAGCATTTT
.	.	TRBV19	TRBJ2-1	CASSGSYYNEQFF	TGTGCCAGTAGTGGCTCTTACTACAATGAGCAGTTCTTC
TRBD1	.	TRBV6-5	TRBJ2-4	CASSTGQPKNIQYF	TGTGCCAGCAGTACGGGACAGCCCAAAAACATTCAGTACTTC
TRBD2	.	TRBV28	TRBJ2-5	CASSSGLAGSVSETQYF	TGTGCCAGCAGTTCGGGACTAGCGGGTTCGGTATCGGAGACCCAGTACTTC
TRBD2	.	TRBV6-1	TRBJ2-5	CASSQRGGLETQYF	TGTGCCAGCAGCCAGCGGGGGGGCTTAGAGACCCAGTACTTC
.	.	TRBV4-2	TRBJ2-1	CASSQVRSRGNVNEQFF	TGTGCCAGCAGCCAAGTCCGTTCACGCGGGAACGTCAATGAGCAGTTCTTC
TRBD1	.	TRBV20-1	TRBJ2-7	CSAGTGNEQYF	TGCAGTGCGGGGACAGGGAACGAGCAGTACTTC
TRBD1	.	TRBV25-1	TRBJ1-5	CASSVGQGLNQPQHF	TGTGCCAGCAGTGTGGGACAGGGCTTAAATCAGCCCCAGCATTTT
TRBD2	.	TRBV5-1	TRBJ2-7	CASSPQTSGKSHSYEQYF	TGCGCCAGCAGCCCACAGACTAGCGGGAAATCGCACTCCTACGAGCAGTACTTC
TRBD2	.	TRBV20-1	TRBJ2-7	CSATGGYEQYF	TGCAGTGCTACGGGGGGCTACGAGCAGTACTTC
.	.	TRBV15	TRBJ2-7	CATSRDRGPYEQYF	TGTGCCACCAGCAGAGATAGGGGCCCCTACGAGCAGTACTTC
TRBD1	.	TRBV12-5	TRBJ2-7	CASGEGGDYEQYF	TGTGCTAGTGGAGAAGGGGGCGACTACGAGCAGTACTTC
.	.	TRBV10-2	TRBJ1-1	CASSESKAGRNTEAFF	TGCGCCAGCAGTGAGTCGAAGGCAGGCAGGAACACTGAAGCTTTCTTT
.	.	TRBV19	TRBJ1-1	CASSIRGFSGTEAFF	TGTGCCAGTAGTATAAGGGGATTTAGTGGCACTGAAGCTTTCTTT
TRBD1	.	TRBV28	TRBJ2-5	CASSSRQGMEETQYF	TGTGCCAGCAGTTCCAGACAGGGGATGGAAGAGACCCAGTACTTC
.	.	TRBV21-1	TRBJ2-7	CASSSTRVRQYF	TGTGCCAGCAGCAGTACCAGGGTGAGGCAGTACTTC
TRBD1	.	TRBV7-9	TRBJ2-7	CASSGGTGGRYEQYF	TGTGCCAGCAGCGGCGGAACAGGGGGCAGGTACGAGCAGTACTTC
.	.	TRBV28	TRBJ2-3	CASSLLAHPYTDTQYF	TGTGCCAGCAGTTTATTAGCACATCCGTACACAGATACGCAGTATTTT
.	many	TRBV19	TRBJ2-6	CASSIKPGVLTF	TGTGCCAGTAGTATAAAGCCGGGCGTCCTGACTTTC